This T cell receptor beta chain appears in the sequencing data of a study of T-cell memory formation after mild COVID-19. The V end lost 7 bases, the J end lost 0 bases, and 9 bases lay between the germline ends. The germline V gene encodes CDR1 SEHNR and CDR2 FQNEAQ (reference sequence). This CDR3 contains 14 residues. Findings and limits, study-wide: CD4/CD8 balance held among clones contracting day 15 to 85, and later expanders leaned CD4+.

This clonotype was seen only a few times. The antigen remains unidentified. TCRdb called the 5' RACE reads again in MiXCR, with one record for every CDR3 protein. The data show about 240,000 distinct CDR3 sequences, with more than 8% seen just once and 20% to 25% held by the top ten. The chain is built from TRBV7-9 and TRBJ2-2; D is unresolved. The sequenced material came from PBMCs or a T cell subset sorted from them (not recorded which). This receptor was obtained from a man between 18 and 29 years old who had mild COVID-19 (a few samples of this study predate the infection). Cell type and time point are not known. The CDR3 DNA follows: TGTGCCAGCAATTGGCTCGCGAACACCGGGGAGCTGTTTTTT. Translation: CASNWLANTGELFF.